This T cell receptor (beta chain) is drawn from a study of blood T cell repertoires in COVID-19. About the study: The United States, Italy and Spain provided the acute and convalescent COVID-19 samples.

The data were produced by immunoSEQ multiplex PCR, yet TCRdb's version contains in-frame clones alone and is incomplete. The sample holds around 130,000 clones, roughly four fifths seen once. The germline V and J ends were trimmed by 6 bases and 8 bases, with 15 bases remaining between them. CDR1 is SGHRS, CDR2 YFSETQ, per germline. This CDR3 has 14 amino acids. This clone occurred a few times. This TCR was recovered from a human donor in a cohort sampled during active COVID-19. The rearrangement links TRBV5-1 to TRBJ1-6; D is possibly TRBD1 (6 bases). Sequencing used peripheral blood. The CDR3 nucleotides read TGCGCCAGCACCAGGGGAGGGACGGATTCACCCCTCCACTTT. Protein product: CASTRGGTDSPLHF.